Sequencing of this T cell receptor (beta chain) was carried out in a study of OX40 agonist ivuxolimab in advanced cancers. On the study more broadly: Patients were given ivuxolimab, an antibody that agonizes OX40 (CD134).

V was cut by 6 bases and J by 1 base, with 9 bases left in between. The CDR3 is 14 residues long. CDR1 is LNHDA and CDR2 is SQIVND in the germline V gene (reference sequence). Clones were read by immunoSEQ multiplex PCR, and TCRdb kept only the in-frame ones, dropping some. The profile shows tens of thousands of clones, over 75% of them singletons. Overall study results and limits: With doses of 0.1 to 3.0 mg/kg, CD4+ and CD8+ blood T cells had undergone clonal expansion by week 6.

With respect to this clone: Its antigen is not known.

This sequence joins TRBV19 and TRBJ2-2; D not certain. This TCR derives from an adult with an advanced solid tumor such as melanoma, head and neck, liver or kidney cancer. The sample here was CD4+ or CD8+ T cells sorted from blood, taken in a trial of the OX40 agonist ivuxolimab. CDR3 sequence (DNA): TGTGCCAGTAGCGGGCCGGGGAACACCGGGGAGCTGTTTTTT. It is translated as CASSGPGNTGELFF.